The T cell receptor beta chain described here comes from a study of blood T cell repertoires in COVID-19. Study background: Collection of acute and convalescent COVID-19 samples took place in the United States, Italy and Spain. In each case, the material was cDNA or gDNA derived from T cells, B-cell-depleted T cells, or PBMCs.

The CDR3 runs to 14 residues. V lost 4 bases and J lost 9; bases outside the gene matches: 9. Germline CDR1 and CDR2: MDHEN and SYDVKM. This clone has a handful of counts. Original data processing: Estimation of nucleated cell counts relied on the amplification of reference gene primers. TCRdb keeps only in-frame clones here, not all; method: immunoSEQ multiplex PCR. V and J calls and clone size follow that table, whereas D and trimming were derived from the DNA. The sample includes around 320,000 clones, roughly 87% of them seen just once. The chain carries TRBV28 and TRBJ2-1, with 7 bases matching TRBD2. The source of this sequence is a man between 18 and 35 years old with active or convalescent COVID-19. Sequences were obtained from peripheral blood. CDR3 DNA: TGTGCCAGCAGTTACAGCGGGATGATCGGTGAGCAGTTCTTC. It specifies CASSYSGMIGEQFF.